This entry lists 10 T cell receptor beta chains sequenced from one sample in a study of cytomegalovirus exposure and HLA in healthy donors. The PCR made use of 60 Vbeta and 13 Jbeta primers. The table came from immunoSEQ multiplex PCR; TCRdb's copy has only in-frame clones and leaves some out. The sample yields nearly 100,000 clones, approximately 76% seen once. Source material: PBMCs. The receptors originated from an older woman in good health and CMV-seropositive.

The chain couples TRBV5-1 to TRBJ1-4; D may be TRBD1 (6 bases). The CDR3 is made up of 14 amino acids. V lost 1 base and J lost 7, with 11 bases in between. Germline CDR1 SGHRS, CDR2 YFSETQ. The CDR3 sequence: CASSLRGGGEKLFF. The DNA of the CDR3 is TGCGCCAGCAGCTTGAGGGGGGGTGGTGAAAAACTGTTTTTT.

V gene TRBV5-6 combines with J gene TRBJ2-4; TRBD2 matches at 7 bases. The CDR3 contains 13 residues. V was clipped by 2 bases and J by 8 bases; unmatched bases: 4. CDR1 is SGHDT, CDR2 YYEEEE, per germline. The CDR3 DNA sequence: TGTGCCAGCAGCTTAGCGGGAAGTTACATTCAGTACTTC. This gives the protein CASSLAGSYIQYF.

V is TRBV30 and J is TRBJ2-7; 7 bases are a match to TRBD2. Trimming removed 3 bases from V and 2 bases from J; junction bases left unmatched: 4. The germline gives CDR1 GTSNPN, CDR2 SVGIG (reference sequence). This CDR3 is 13 amino acids long. The DNA for the CDR3 is TGTGCCTGGAGAGTTGCGGGAGCCTACGAGCAGTACTTC. This translates into CAWRVAGAYEQYF.

The J gene is TRBJ2-5, the V gene TRBV27, with D possibly TRBD2 on 5 matching bases. Judging by the DNA end, TRBJ2-7 fits better; the J call may be wrong. The CDR3 spans 12 residues. In germline, CDR1 is MNHEY, CDR2 SMNVEV (reference sequence). CDR3 bases: TGTGCCAGCACCTCCCGGGGATACGAGCAGTACTTC. Encoded protein: CASTSRGYEQYF.

This chain joins TRBV28 and TRBJ2-3; 8 bases map to TRBD2. The V gene end was trimmed by 6 bases and the J gene end by 2 bases; junction bases not matched to a gene: 7. Germline values: CDR1 MDHEN, CDR2 SYDVKM. The CDR3 covers 15 residues. The CDR3 region is CASREPGLDTDTQYF. In DNA, the CDR3 is TGTGCCAGCAGGGAACCGGGACTAGACACAGATACGCAGTATTTT.

V is TRBV11-1 and J is TRBJ2-1, with no clear D. This CDR3 has 15 residues. V was pared by 0 bases and J by 0 bases, with 6 bases between. The germline V gene encodes CDR1 SGHAT and CDR2 FQDESV (reference sequence). The CDR3 loop is CASSLASVSYNEQFF. CDR3 nucleotide sequence: TGTGCCAGCAGCTTAGCCAGCGTCTCCTACAATGAGCAGTTCTTC. The entire variable domain, with the rest obtained from reference TRBV11-1 and TRBJ2-1, is as follows: EAEVAQSPRYKITEKSQAVAFWCDPISGHATLYWYRQILGQGPELLVQFQDESVVDDSQLPKDRFSAERLKGVDSTLKIQPAELGDSAMYLCASSLASVSYNEQFFGPGTRLTVL.

The V call is TRBV29-1, the J call TRBJ2-7, with unresolved D. The CDR3 consists of 13 residues. The V gene's germline CDR1 is SQVTM and CDR2 ANQGSEA. The germline V and J ends were trimmed by 7 bases and 2 bases, with 15 bases remaining between them. The CDR3 DNA is TGCAGCGCCCTGGTCGCAGGAACCTACGAGCAGTACTTC. Translated: CSALVAGTYEQYF.

CDR3 nucleotides: TGTGCCAGCGAACAAAGATATGGCTACACCTTC. This codes for CASEQRYGYTF. The V call is TRBV6-1, the J call TRBJ1-2; D ambiguous. The V gene's germline CDR1 is MNHNS and CDR2 SASEGT. This CDR3 has 11 amino acids. V was cut by 8 bases and J by 5 bases, with 9 bases left in between.

The chain combines TRBV15 with TRBJ1-4; D is possibly TRBD1 (6 bases). CDR1 LNHNV and CDR2 YYDKDF come from the germline V gene (reference sequence). Trimming removed 5 bases at V and 3 bases at J, with 13 bases between. The length of the CDR3 is 15 residues. In nucleotides, the CDR3 is TGTGCCACCAGCTCCGGGGGGGCGGCTAATGAAAAACTGTTTTTT. Translation gives CATSSGGAANEKLFF.

The chain couples TRBV6-5 to TRBJ2-7; TRBD2 matches at 13 bases. CDR3 size: 15 residues. V lost 6 bases, J lost 2 bases, and 4 bases stayed unmatched. CDR1 and CDR2 from the germline V gene are MNHEY and SVGAGI. Written as DNA, the CDR3 is TGTGCCAGCAGCCCTGGGACTAGCGGGACCTACGAGCAGTACTTC. It is translated as CASSPGTSGTYEQYF.